This TCR beta chain was sequenced for a study of Tregs in tolerant kidney transplant recipients. Trimming removed 1 base at V and 10 bases at J, with 10 bases between. Germline V lookup: CDR1 SEHNR, CDR2 FQNEAQ (reference sequence). CDR3 length: 12 amino acids. TCRdb's copy holds only in-frame clones and misses some; the assay was immunoSEQ multiplex PCR. The sample includes roughly 250,000 clones, around 82% seen only once; the top ten take less than 0.75%. The sequence was collected from a human donor in good health. V is TRBV7-9 and J is TRBJ1-1, with D hard to call. Sample: CD4+ T cells from blood. The CDR3 here is CASSLETLAAFF. The DNA of the CDR3 is TGTGCCAGCAGCTTAGAAACGTTAGCAGCTTTCTTT.